What follows are 5 T cell receptor beta chains derived from one specimen sequenced in a study of blood T cells in healthy people across ages. Using a J-beta primer mix together with a sample-barcoded 5' primer, a second PCR was run for roughly 6 to 12 cycles. TCRdb re-called the 5' RACE reads with MiXCR, one entry per CDR3 protein. In the table there are about 1,400,000 distinct CDR3 sequences, about 43% of which are singletons. Sequencing was performed on blood. These TCRs come from a woman under 30 in good health.

The chain carries TRBV7-6 and TRBJ2-5; D is unresolved. Germline CDR1 reads SGHVS; CDR2 reads FNYEAQ. The CDR3 is made up of 15 amino acids. Trimming stripped 1 base from V and 0 bases from J, with 9 bases between. CDR3 region: CASSLGPGYQETQYF. The CDR3 DNA reads TGTGCCAGCAGCTTAGGTCCCGGTTACCAAGAGACCCAGTACTTC.

The chain combines TRBV6-6 with TRBJ1-5; 9 positions match TRBD1. The junction had 7 bases not matched to a gene; V was cut back by 6 bases and J by 10 bases. CDR1 and CDR2 from the germline V gene are MNHNY and SVGAGI (reference sequence). CDR3 size: 13 residues. The CDR3 DNA is TGTGCCAGCAGCTGGGACAGGGAGGGACCCCAGCATTTT. Protein product: CASSWDREGPQHF.

V and J are TRBV15 and TRBJ2-7; tentatively, D is TRBD1 or TRBD2 (5 bases each). V was shortened by 9 bases and J by 3 bases, with 15 bases between the two germline ends. CDR3 length: 13 amino acids. CDR1 and CDR2 from the germline V gene are LNHNV and YYDKDF (reference sequence). CDR3 sequence reads: CATRGTSGYEQYF. The CDR3 DNA reads as TGTGCCACGAGAGGGACCTCGGGCTACGAGCAGTACTTC.

The rearrangement links TRBV9 to TRBJ2-3, with 10 bases aligning to TRBD2. Germline CDR1 reads SGDLS; CDR2 reads YYNGEE. This CDR3 comprises 16 residues. V trimming: 3 bases; J trimming: 3 bases; junction bases outside the gene matches: 7. DNA for the CDR3: TGTGCCAGCAGCGGGAGCGGGGGGGCTAGGACAGATACGCAGTATTTT. Its translation is CASSGSGGARTDTQYF.

The CDR3 loop reads CASSDDARDRAEQYF. Here the CDR3 DNA reads TGTGCCAGCAGCGACGACGCCCGGGACAGGGCCGAGCAGTACTTC. The chain employs TRBV9 and TRBJ2-7, with 9 nucleotides matching TRBD1. V lost 3 bases to trimming and J lost 6 bases; unmatched junction nucleotides: 10. Germline V gives CDR1 SGDLS, CDR2 YYNGEE. This CDR3 spans 15 amino acids.